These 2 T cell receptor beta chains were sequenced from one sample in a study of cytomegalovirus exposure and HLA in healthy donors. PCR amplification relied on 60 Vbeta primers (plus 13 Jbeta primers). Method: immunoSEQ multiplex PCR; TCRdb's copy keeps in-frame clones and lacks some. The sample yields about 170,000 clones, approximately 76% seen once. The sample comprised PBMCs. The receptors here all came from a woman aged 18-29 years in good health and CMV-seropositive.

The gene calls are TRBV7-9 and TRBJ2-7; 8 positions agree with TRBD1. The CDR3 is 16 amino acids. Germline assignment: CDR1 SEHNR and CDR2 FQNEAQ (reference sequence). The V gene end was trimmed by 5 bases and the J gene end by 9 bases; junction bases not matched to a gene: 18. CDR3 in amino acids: CASSTPGAGGAYGQYF. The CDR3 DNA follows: TGTGCCAGCAGCACCCCAGGGGCAGGGGGCGCTTATGGGCAGTACTTC.

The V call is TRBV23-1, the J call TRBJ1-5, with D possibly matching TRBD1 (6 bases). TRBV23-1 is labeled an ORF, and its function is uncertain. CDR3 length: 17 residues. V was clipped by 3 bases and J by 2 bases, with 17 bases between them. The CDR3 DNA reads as TGCGCCAGCAGTCAGCCCGGGACACCTGGTGGCAATCAGCCCCAGCATTTT. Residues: CASSQPGTPGGNQPQHF.